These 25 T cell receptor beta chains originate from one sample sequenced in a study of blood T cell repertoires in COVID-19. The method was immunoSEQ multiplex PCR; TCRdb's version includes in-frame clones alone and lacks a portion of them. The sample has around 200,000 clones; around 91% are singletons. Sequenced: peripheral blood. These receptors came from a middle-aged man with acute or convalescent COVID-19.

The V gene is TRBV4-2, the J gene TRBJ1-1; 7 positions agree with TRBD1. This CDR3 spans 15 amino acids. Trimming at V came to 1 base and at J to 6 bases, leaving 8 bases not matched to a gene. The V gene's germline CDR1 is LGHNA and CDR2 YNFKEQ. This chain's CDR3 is CASSQAGQIKPEAFF. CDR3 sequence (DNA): TGTGCCAGCAGCCAAGCGGGACAGATTAAACCTGAAGCTTTCTTT.

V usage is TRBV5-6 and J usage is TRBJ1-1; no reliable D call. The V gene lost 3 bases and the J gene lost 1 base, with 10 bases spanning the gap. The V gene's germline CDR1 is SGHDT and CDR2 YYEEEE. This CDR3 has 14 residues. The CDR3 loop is CASSSSRGNTEAFF. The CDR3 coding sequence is TGTGCCAGCAGCTCCTCACGGGGGAACACTGAAGCTTTCTTT.

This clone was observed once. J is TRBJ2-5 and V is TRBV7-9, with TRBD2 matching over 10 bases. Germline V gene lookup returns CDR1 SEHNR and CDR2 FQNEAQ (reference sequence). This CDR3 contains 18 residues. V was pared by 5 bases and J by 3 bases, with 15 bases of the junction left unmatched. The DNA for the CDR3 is TGTGCCAGCAGCCCCACCCCGGCTAGCGGGGGAAGTAAAGAGACCCAGTACTTC. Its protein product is CASSPTPASGGSKETQYF.

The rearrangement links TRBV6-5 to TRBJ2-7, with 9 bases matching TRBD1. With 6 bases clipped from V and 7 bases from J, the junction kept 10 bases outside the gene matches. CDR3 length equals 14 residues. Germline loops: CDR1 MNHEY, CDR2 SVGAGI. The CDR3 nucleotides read TGTGCCAGCAGCCCCGGGACAGGGTACGATGAGCAGTACTTC. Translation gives CASSPGTGYDEQYF.

The CDR3 region is CASSPLSGPRNYEQYF. CDR3 DNA: TGTGCCAGCAGCCCGCTGTCGGGTCCAAGAAACTACGAGCAGTACTTC. The chain uses TRBV27 and TRBJ2-7; D is uncertain. Germline assignment: CDR1 MNHEY and CDR2 SMNVEV (reference sequence). With 6 bases removed from V and 3 bases from J, the gap between germline ends came to 21 bases. The CDR3 length is 16 residues.

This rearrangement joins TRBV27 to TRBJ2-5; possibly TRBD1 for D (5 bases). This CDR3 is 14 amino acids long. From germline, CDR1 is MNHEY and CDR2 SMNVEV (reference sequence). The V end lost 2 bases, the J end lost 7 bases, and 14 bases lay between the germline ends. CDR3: CASSLGQGWRTQYF. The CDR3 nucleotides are TGTGCCAGCAGTTTAGGGCAGGGCTGGCGGACCCAGTACTTC.

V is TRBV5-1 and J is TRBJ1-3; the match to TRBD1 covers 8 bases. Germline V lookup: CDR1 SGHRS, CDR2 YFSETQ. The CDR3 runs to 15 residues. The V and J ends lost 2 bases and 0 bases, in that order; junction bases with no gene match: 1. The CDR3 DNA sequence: TGCGCCAGCAGCTTAACAGGGGGCTCTGGAAACACCATATATTTT. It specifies CASSLTGGSGNTIYF.

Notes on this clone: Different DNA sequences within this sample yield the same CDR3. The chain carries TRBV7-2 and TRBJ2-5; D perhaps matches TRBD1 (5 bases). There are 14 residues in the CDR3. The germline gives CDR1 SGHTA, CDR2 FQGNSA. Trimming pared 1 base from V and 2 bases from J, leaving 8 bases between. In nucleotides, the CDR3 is TGTGCCAGCAGCTTAGGGGGCGGACAAGAGACCCAGTACTTC. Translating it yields CASSLGGGQETQYF.

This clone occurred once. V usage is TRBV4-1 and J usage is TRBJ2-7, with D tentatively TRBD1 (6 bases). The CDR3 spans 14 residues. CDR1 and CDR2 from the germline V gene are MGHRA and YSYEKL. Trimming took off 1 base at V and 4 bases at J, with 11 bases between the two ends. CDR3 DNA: TGCGCCAGCAGCCAAGGGGGAAGGGGGTACGAGCAGTACTTC. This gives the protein CASSQGGRGYEQYF.

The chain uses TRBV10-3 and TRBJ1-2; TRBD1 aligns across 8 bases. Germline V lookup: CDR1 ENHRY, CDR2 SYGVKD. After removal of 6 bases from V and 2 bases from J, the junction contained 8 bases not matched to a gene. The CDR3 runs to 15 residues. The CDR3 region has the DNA TGTGCCATCAGCACGGACCGGGACAGGAACTATGGCTACACCTTC. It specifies CAISTDRDRNYGYTF.

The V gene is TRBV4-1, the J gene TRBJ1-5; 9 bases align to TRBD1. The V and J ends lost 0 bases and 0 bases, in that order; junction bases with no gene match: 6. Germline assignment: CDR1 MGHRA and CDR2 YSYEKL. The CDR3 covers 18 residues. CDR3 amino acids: CASSQDIPGQGSNQPQHF. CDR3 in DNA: TGCGCCAGCAGCCAAGACATCCCGGGACAGGGTAGCAATCAGCCCCAGCATTTT.

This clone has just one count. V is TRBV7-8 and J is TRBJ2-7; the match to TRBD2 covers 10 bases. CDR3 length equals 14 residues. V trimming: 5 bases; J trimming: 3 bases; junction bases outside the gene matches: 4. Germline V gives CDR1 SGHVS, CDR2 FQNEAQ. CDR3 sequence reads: CASSPRTSGYEQYV. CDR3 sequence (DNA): TGTGCCAGCAGCCCCCGGACTAGCGGCTACGAGCAGTACGTC.

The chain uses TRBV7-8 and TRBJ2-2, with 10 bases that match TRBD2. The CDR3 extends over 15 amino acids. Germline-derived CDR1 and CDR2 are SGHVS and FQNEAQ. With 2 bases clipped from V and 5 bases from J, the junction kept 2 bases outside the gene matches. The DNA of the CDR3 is TGTGCCAGCAGCTTACAACTAGCGGGGACCGGGGAGCTGTTTTTT. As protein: CASSLQLAGTGELFF.

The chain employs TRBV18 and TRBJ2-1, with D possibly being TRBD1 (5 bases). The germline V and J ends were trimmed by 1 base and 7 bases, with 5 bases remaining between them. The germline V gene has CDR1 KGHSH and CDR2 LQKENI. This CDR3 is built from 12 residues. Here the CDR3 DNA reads TGTGCCAGCTCACCACAGGGGAATGAGCAGTTCTTC. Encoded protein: CASSPQGNEQFF.

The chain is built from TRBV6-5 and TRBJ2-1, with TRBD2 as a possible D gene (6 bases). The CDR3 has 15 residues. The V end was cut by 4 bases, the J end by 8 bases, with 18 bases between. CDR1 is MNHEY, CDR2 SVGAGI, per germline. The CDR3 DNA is TGTGCCAGCAGTTCCCTGGAGGGTAGGGTGGATGAGCAGTTCTTC. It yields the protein CASSSLEGRVDEQFF.

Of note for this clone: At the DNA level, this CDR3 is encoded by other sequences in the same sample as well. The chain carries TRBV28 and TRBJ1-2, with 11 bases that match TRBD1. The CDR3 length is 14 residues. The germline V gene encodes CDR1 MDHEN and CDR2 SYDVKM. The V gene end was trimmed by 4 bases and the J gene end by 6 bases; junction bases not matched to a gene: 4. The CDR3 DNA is TGTGCCAGCAGTTCAGGACAGGGGGCGGATGGCTACACCTTC. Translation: CASSSGQGADGYTF.

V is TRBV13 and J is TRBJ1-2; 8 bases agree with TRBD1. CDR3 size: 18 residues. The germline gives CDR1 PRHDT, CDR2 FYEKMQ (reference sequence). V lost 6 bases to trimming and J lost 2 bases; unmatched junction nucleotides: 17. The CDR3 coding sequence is TGTGCCAGCAGAATACCGCCGGGACAGGCGCCTTTCAACTATGGCTACACCTTC. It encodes CASRIPPGQAPFNYGYTF.

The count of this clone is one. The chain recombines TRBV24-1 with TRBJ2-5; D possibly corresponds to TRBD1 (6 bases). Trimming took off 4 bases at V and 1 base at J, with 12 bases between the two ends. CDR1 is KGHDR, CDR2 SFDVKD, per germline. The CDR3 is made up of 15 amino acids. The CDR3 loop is CATSDVGTSQETQYF. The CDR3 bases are TGTGCCACCAGTGACGTCGGGACAAGCCAAGAGACCCAGTACTTC.

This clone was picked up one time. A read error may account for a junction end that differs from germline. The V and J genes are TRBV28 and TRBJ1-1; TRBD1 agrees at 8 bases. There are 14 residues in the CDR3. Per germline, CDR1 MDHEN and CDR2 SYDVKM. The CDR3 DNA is TGTGCCAGCAGTTTAAGGGACAGGCAATCAGGAGACGGGTTT. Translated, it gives CASSLRDRQSGDGF.

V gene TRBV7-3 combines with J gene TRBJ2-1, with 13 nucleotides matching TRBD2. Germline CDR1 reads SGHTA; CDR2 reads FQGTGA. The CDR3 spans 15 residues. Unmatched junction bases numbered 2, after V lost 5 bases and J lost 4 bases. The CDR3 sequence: CASSRGLAGYNEQFF. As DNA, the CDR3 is TGTGCCAGCAGCCGGGGACTAGCGGGATACAATGAGCAGTTCTTC.

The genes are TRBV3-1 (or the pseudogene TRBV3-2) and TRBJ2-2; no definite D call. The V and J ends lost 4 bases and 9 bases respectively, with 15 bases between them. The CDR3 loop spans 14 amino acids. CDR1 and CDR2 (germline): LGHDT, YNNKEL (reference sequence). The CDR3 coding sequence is TGTGCCAGCAGCCCGGAAACTTGGGCTAGGGAGCTGTTTTTT. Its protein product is CASSPETWARELFF.

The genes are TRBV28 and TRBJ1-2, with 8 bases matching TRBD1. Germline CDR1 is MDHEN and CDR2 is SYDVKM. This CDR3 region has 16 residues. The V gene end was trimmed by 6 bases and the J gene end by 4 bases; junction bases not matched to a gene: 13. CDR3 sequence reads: CASRSPRQGLGYGYTF. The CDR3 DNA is TGTGCCAGCAGATCCCCACGACAGGGGCTGGGCTATGGCTACACCTTC.

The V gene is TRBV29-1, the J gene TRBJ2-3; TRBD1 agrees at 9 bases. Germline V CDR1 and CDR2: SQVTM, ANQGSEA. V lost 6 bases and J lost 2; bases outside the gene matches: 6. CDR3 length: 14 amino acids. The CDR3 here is CSVTGTGYTDTQYF. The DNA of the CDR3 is TGCAGCGTGACCGGGACAGGGTACACAGATACGCAGTATTTT.

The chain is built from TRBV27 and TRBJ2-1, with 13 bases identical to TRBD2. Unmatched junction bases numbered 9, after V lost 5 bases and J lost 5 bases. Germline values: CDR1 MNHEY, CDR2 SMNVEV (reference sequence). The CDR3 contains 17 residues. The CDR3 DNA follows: TGTGCCAGCAGTCAAGGGACTAGCGGGATGTACCACAATGAGCAGTTCTTC. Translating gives CASSQGTSGMYHNEQFF.

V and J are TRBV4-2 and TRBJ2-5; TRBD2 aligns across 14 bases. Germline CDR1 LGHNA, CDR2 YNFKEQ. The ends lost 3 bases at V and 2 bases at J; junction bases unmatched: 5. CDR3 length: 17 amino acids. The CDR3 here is CASSQARTSGGQETQYF. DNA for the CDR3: TGTGCCAGCAGCCAGGCCAGGACTAGCGGGGGGCAAGAGACCCAGTACTTC.